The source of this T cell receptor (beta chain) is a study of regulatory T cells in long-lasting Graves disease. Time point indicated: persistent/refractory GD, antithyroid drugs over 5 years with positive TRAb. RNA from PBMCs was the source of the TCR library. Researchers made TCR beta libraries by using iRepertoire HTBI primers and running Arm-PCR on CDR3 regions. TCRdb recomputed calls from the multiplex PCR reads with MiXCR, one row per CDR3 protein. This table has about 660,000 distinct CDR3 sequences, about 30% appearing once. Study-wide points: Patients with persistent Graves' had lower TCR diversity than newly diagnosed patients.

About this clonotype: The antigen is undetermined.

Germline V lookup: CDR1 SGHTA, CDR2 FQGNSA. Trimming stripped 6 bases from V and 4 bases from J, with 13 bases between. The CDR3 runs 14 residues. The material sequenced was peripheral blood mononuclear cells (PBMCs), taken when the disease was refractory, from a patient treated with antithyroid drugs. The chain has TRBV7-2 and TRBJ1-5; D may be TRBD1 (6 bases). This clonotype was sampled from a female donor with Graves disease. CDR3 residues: CASSPNRANQPQHF. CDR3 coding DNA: TGTGCCAGCAGTCCTAACAGGGCTAATCAGCCCCAGCATTTT.